Each of the 7 T cell receptor beta chains below was sequenced from the same sample in a study of blood T cell repertoires in COVID-19. TCRdb's copy holds only in-frame clones and misses some; the assay was immunoSEQ multiplex PCR. The table includes around 100,000 clones, 82% detected once. Material for sequencing was peripheral blood. The receptors here all came from a man aged 60-69 years with acute or convalescent COVID-19.

The chain joins TRBV10-2 to TRBJ1-5, with TRBD1 matching over 10 bases. CDR3 size: 15 residues. The V gene end was trimmed by 2 bases and the J gene end by 7 bases; junction bases not matched to a gene: 5. Germline V gives CDR1 WSHSY, CDR2 SAAADI. The CDR3 sequence: CASSEAGTGDQPQHF. CDR3 nucleotides: TGCGCCAGCAGTGAGGCCGGGACAGGGGACCAGCCCCAGCATTTT.

This clone was seen a single time. V usage is TRBV10-3 and J usage is TRBJ2-1, with 12 positions matching TRBD2. The CDR3 is 16 amino acids. The germline V gene has CDR1 ENHRY and CDR2 SYGVKD. J gave up 4 bases and V 8 bases, and 9 bases lay outside the gene matches. The CDR3 DNA sequence: TGTGCCATCGCGATTGGACTAGCGGGGCGTTACAATGAGCAGTTCTTC. Amino acids: CAIAIGLAGRYNEQFF.

The chain has TRBV11-3 and TRBJ1-3; D is uncertain. Germline-derived CDR1 and CDR2 are SGHNT and YENEEA. Between the trimmed V and J ends, which lost 6 bases and 0 bases, there was a span of 9 bases. CDR3 length: 14 amino acids. Written as DNA, the CDR3 is TGTGCCAGCAGTAACGGGAACTCTGGAAACACCATATATTTT. Its translation: CASSNGNSGNTIYF.

The chain carries TRBV4-1 and TRBJ1-1; unclear D gene. The germline V gene encodes CDR1 MGHRA and CDR2 YSYEKL. V lost 2 bases and J 0 bases, leaving 7 bases between the germline ends. This CDR3 has 14 residues. CDR3 region: CASSQQRMNTEAFF. Written as DNA, the CDR3 is TGCGCCAGCAGCCAACAGCGCATGAACACTGAAGCTTTCTTT.

DNA for the CDR3: TGTGCCAGCGGTTCGCCGGGCGGGGGCACAGATACGCAGTATTTT. This sequence encodes CASGSPGGGTDTQYF. The chain employs TRBV7-9 and TRBJ2-3; TRBD2 might be the D (6 bases). Trimming stripped 8 bases from V and 1 base from J, with 16 bases between. This CDR3 comprises 15 residues. CDR1 and CDR2 (germline): SEHNR, FQNEAQ (reference sequence).

This rearrangement joins TRBV2 to TRBJ2-2, with D possibly being TRBD2 (7 bases). The CDR3 contains 15 residues. Trimming shortened V by 7 bases and J by 3 bases, and 15 bases separated the two germline ends. Germline V gene data show CDR1 as SNHLY and CDR2 as FYNNEI. The CDR3 spells CASNPQGGHTGELFF. The DNA of the CDR3 is TGTGCCAGCAATCCACAGGGAGGGCACACCGGGGAGCTGTTTTTT.

The chain employs TRBV11-2 and TRBJ2-5; weak D call: TRBD2 (5 bases). CDR1 is SGHAT, CDR2 FQNNGV, per germline. The CDR3 runs to 13 residues. With 6 bases removed from V and 5 bases from J, the gap between germline ends came to 13 bases. For the CDR3, the DNA is TGTGCCAGCAGTTTCGGTGGCGGGGAGACCCAGTACTTC. It translates to CASSFGGGETQYF. The full variable domain, in which reference TRBV11-2 and TRBJ2-5 provide the parts outside the CDR3, is EAGVAQSPRYKIIEKRQSVAFWCNPISGHATLYWYQQILGQGPKLLIQFQNNGVVDDSQLPKDRFSAERLKGVDSTLKIQPAKLEDSAVYLCASSFGGGETQYFGPGTRLLVL.